This passage covers 20 T cell receptor beta chains from one sample sequenced in a study of cytomegalovirus exposure and HLA in healthy donors. The PCR contained 60 Vbeta and 13 Jbeta primers. Profiling relied on immunoSEQ multiplex PCR, and the TCRdb table lists in-frame clones only, not all of them. Of tens of thousands of clones listed, roughly 79% are singletons. What was sequenced was PBMCs. The origin of the receptors is a man aged 40-50 years in good health and CMV-seronegative.

This clone came up once. The chain combines TRBV28 with TRBJ2-1; 11 bases are a match to TRBD2. CDR1 is MDHEN, CDR2 SYDVKM, per germline. The CDR3 contains 17 residues. V lost 4 bases, J lost 5 bases, and 10 bases stayed unmatched. The DNA of the CDR3 is TGTGCCAGCAGTTCCAATATACTAGCGGGAGCCCACAATGAGCAGTTCTTC. It is translated as CASSSNILAGAHNEQFF. The entire variable domain, with the rest obtained from reference TRBV28 and TRBJ2-1, is as follows: DVKVTQSSRYLVKRTGEKVFLECVQDMDHENMFWYRQDPGLGLRLIYFSYDVKMKEKGDIPEGYSVSREKKERFSLILESASTNQTSMYLCASSSNILAGAHNEQFFGPGTRLTVL.

This rearrangement joins TRBV19 to TRBJ1-6; a weak D match, TRBD1 (6 bases). Trimming stripped 5 bases from V and 6 bases from J, with 17 bases between. CDR1 and CDR2 (germline): LNHDA, SQIVND (reference sequence). The CDR3 sequence is 16 residues long. CDR3 sequence reads: CASSDRMGRTNSPLHF. CDR3 DNA sequence: TGTGCCAGTAGTGACAGGATGGGACGAACTAATTCACCCCTCCACTTT.

CDR3 nucleotide sequence: TGCGCCAGCAGCCAAGACCTGGGACAGGGGGACTACGAGCAGTACTTC. Translation: CASSQDLGQGDYEQYF. J is TRBJ2-7 and V is TRBV4-1, with 11 bases matching TRBD1. The length of the CDR3 is 16 residues. Unmatched junction bases numbered 4, after V lost 0 bases and J lost 3 bases. Germline-derived CDR1 and CDR2 are MGHRA and YSYEKL.

J is TRBJ2-1 and V is TRBV10-2, with a possible D match to TRBD2 (7 bases). Between the trimmed V and J ends, which lost 9 bases and 7 bases, there was a span of 16 bases. Germline CDR1 WSHSY, CDR2 SAAADI. The CDR3 has 13 amino acids. The CDR3 here is CASHVGGGNEQFF. The CDR3 nucleotides are TGCGCCAGTCACGTGGGAGGGGGTAATGAGCAGTTCTTC.

This chain joins TRBV14 and TRBJ1-4; D is undetermined. V was pared by 4 bases and J by 10 bases, with 10 bases between. Germline V lookup: CDR1 SGHDN, CDR2 FVKESK. This CDR3 is built from 12 residues. CDR3 nucleotide sequence: TGTGCCAGCAGCCGGGAGGAGGGAAAACTGTTTTTT. Amino acids: CASSREEGKLFF. Looking up the rest from reference TRBV14 and TRBJ1-4 gives the full variable domain: EAGVTQFPSHSVIEKGQTVTLRCDPISGHDNLYWYRRVMGKEIKFLLHFVKESKQDESGMPNNRFLAERTGGTYSTLKVQPAELEDSGVYFCASSREEGKLFFGSGTQLSVL.

This chain connects TRBV10-1 to TRBJ1-1, with 7 bases aligning to TRBD1. Per the germline V gene, CDR1 is WNHNN and CDR2 is SYGVQD (reference sequence). This CDR3 is 15 amino acids long. V was pared by 6 bases and J by 5 bases, with 12 bases of the junction left unmatched. The CDR3 protein is CASSWLGGWGTEAFF. CDR3 nucleotide sequence: TGCGCCAGCAGCTGGTTAGGGGGCTGGGGGACTGAAGCTTTCTTT.

This rearrangement joins TRBV12-5 to TRBJ2-2, with 8 bases fitting TRBD1. The germline V gene encodes CDR1 LGHNT and CDR2 FRNRAP. The CDR3 is 18 residues long. V dropped 0 bases and J dropped 6; count of bases not matched to a gene: 12. The CDR3, as DNA: TGTGCTAGTGGTTTGGTATCCCTCGCAGGGGGCCGGTCCGGGGAGCTGTTTTTT. Amino acids: CASGLVSLAGGRSGELFF.

The CDR3, as DNA: TGTGCCAGCAGCCCTCGACAGGGCACCTCTGGGGCCAACGTCCTGACTTTC. Translating it yields CASSPRQGTSGANVLTF. The chain links TRBV11-1 to TRBJ2-6, with 7 bases lining up with TRBD1. Trimming took 5 bases from V and 0 from J; bases not matched to a gene: 7. Per the germline V gene, CDR1 is SGHAT and CDR2 is FQDESV (reference sequence). This CDR3 has 17 residues.

The genes are TRBV28 and TRBJ2-1; TRBD2 aligns across 9 bases. The CDR3 is 18 amino acids. The ends lost 2 bases at V and 8 bases at J; junction bases unmatched: 16. Germline values: CDR1 MDHEN, CDR2 SYDVKM. As DNA, the CDR3 is TGTGCCAGCAGTTTACCCCGCGGGAGGGCCTTTTCGATCGATGAGCAGTTCTTC. Translation: CASSLPRGRAFSIDEQFF.

V is TRBV7-2 and J is TRBJ2-4; TRBD2 is a possible D gene (7 bases). Trimming cost V 7 bases and J 5 bases, with 18 bases left between them. The CDR3 consists of 15 residues. The germline V gene has CDR1 SGHTA and CDR2 FQGNSA. The CDR3 DNA reads as TGTGCCAGCACCCTAGGGGGAGGGCCCCAAAACATTCAGTACTTC. It is translated as CASTLGGGPQNIQYF. The full variable domain, completed using reference TRBV7-2 and TRBJ2-4, is GAGVSQSPSNKVTEKGKDVELRCDPISGHTALYWYRQSLGQGLEFLIYFQGNSAPDKSGLPSDRFSAERTGGSVSTLTIQRTQQEDSAVYLCASTLGGGPQNIQYFGAGTRLSVL.

The chain recombines TRBV18 with TRBJ1-1; 12 nucleotides line up with TRBD1. This CDR3 is built from 20 residues. The germline CDR1 and CDR2 sequences are KGHSH and LQKENI. V lost 6 bases, J lost 4 bases, and 21 bases stayed unmatched. The DNA for the CDR3 is TGTGCCAGCTCCCCCTCGGAGTGGACCGGGACAGGGGGCGCGGGCACTGAAGCTTTCTTT. Protein: CASSPSEWTGTGGAGTEAFF.

V usage is TRBV7-9 and J usage is TRBJ2-3; 8 bases are a match to TRBD2. The germline gives CDR1 SEHNR, CDR2 FQNEAQ (reference sequence). The length of the CDR3 is 15 residues. With V trimmed by 4 bases and J by 4 bases, 7 bases remained unmatched. The CDR3 spells CASSSSGSRADTQYF. CDR3 nucleotides: TGTGCCAGCAGCTCGAGCGGGAGTCGCGCAGATACGCAGTATTTT.

The chain carries TRBV5-4 and TRBJ2-1; no clear D. The CDR3 covers 12 residues. The V end lost 5 bases, the J end lost 6 bases, and 9 bases lay between the germline ends. Germline V gene lookup returns CDR1 SGHNT and CDR2 YYREEE (reference sequence). The CDR3 DNA reads TGTGCCAGCAGACCCCCCGGCAATGAGCAGTTCTTC. Translation gives CASRPPGNEQFF.

The chain employs TRBV29-1 and TRBJ2-5; D remains unclear. V gave up 4 bases and J gave up 2 bases, with 8 bases separating them. Germline lookup yields CDR1 SQVTM and CDR2 ANQGSEA. The CDR3 is made up of 12 amino acids. CDR3 amino acids: CSVAYSQETQYF. The DNA for the CDR3 is TGCAGCGTTGCGTACAGTCAAGAGACCCAGTACTTC.

Here the CDR3 reads CASSVEAGATPRAQYF. The CDR3 DNA is TGTGCCAGCAGCGTAGAGGCAGGGGCCACCCCCCGGGCCCAGTACTTC. V usage is TRBV9 and J usage is TRBJ2-5; weak D call: TRBD1 (6 bases). V lost 0 bases and J 9 bases, leaving 21 bases between the germline ends. This CDR3 spans 16 amino acids. Germline V lookup: CDR1 SGDLS, CDR2 YYNGEE.

The genes are TRBV27 and TRBJ1-3, with D tentatively TRBD1 (5 bases). Trimming left V 9 bases short and J 0 bases short, with 12 bases between. CDR3 length equals 14 residues. The germline CDR1 and CDR2 sequences are MNHEY and SMNVEV (reference sequence). The CDR3 coding sequence is TGTGCCAGTCAAGACAGATCCTCTGGAAACACCATATATTTT. This encodes CASQDRSSGNTIYF.

This chain connects TRBV11-3 to TRBJ2-1; TRBD2 matches at 9 bases. Germline-derived CDR1 and CDR2 are SGHNT and YENEEA. The CDR3 totals 15 residues. V shed 3 bases and J 4 bases; nucleotides not matched to a gene: 4. In DNA, the CDR3 is TGTGCCAGCAGCTTGGGGACTAGCAGATACAATGAGCAGTTCTTC. It is translated as CASSLGTSRYNEQFF.

The chain employs TRBV30 and TRBJ2-3; D is uncertain. Germline V lookup: CDR1 GTSNPN, CDR2 SVGIG (reference sequence). V was pared by 4 bases and J by 6 bases, with 8 bases between. The CDR3 extends over 11 amino acids. CDR3 sequence: CAWTRKDTQYF. CDR3 nucleotide sequence: TGTGCCTGGACTAGAAAGGATACGCAGTATTTT.

The gene calls are TRBV9 and TRBJ2-7; TRBD1 agrees at 7 bases. Germline V lookup: CDR1 SGDLS, CDR2 YYNGEE. This CDR3 is built from 14 residues. Trimming took 3 bases from V and 6 from J; bases not matched to a gene: 9. CDR3 amino acids: CASSGNRGIGEQYF. DNA of the CDR3: TGTGCCAGCAGCGGGAACAGGGGAATTGGCGAGCAGTACTTC.

This clone was counted between two and nine times. This chain uses TRBV7-9 with TRBJ2-5, with 8 bases that match TRBD2. Trimming at V came to 6 bases and at J to 5 bases, leaving 8 bases not matched to a gene. The CDR3 runs to 14 residues. Germline values: CDR1 SEHNR, CDR2 FQNEAQ (reference sequence). The CDR3 coding sequence is TGTGCCAGCAGTCTAAGCGGGAGTGTTGAGACCCAGTACTTC. Residues: CASSLSGSVETQYF.